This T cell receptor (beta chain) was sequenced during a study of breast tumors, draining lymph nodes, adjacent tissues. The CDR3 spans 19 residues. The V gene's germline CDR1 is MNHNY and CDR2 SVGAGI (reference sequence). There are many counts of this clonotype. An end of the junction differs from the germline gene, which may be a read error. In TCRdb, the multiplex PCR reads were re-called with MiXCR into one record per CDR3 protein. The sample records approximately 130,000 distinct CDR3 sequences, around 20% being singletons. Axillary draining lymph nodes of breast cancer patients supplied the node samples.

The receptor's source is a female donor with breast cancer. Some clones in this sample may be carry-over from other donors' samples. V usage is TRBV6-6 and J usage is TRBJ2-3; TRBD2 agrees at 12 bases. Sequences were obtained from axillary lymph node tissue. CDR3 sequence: CASSDSGLAGGSSTDTQYF. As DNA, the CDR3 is TGTGCCAGCAGTGACTCGGGGCTAGCGGGAGGGTCTAGCACAGATACGCAGTATTTT.